This T cell receptor beta chain was sequenced during a study of T cell responses to AZD1222 COVID-19 vaccine. Study outcomes and limitations: In all cases, repertoires were sampled only after the peak T cell response. Reportedly, nearly half of unique spike TCRs recognized epitopes outside B.1.351/B.1.1.7 mutations. At study baseline, merely roughly 6 AZD1222 recipients were seropositive.

The V end was cut by 6 bases, the J end by 9 bases, with 20 bases between. Germline CDR1 reads MNHEY; CDR2 reads SVGAGI. This CDR3 has 15 residues. Concerning this clone: Its specificity is unknown.

Using immunoSEQ multiplex PCR, the repertoire was profiled, and TCRdb retains in-frame clones only, with some absent. The repertoire consists of over 65,000 clones, with 70% to 90% occurring once and the leading ten covering 7%. The source of this sequence is an adult in good health. The chain joins TRBV6-5 to TRBJ2-2; D not resolved. The sequences come from peripheral blood, collected on day 0 of AZD1222 vaccination. Written as DNA, the CDR3 is TGTGCCAGCAGCCCCGCTAGGCTCAGAGTTCGGGAGCTGTTTTTT. Its translation is CASSPARLRVRELFF.